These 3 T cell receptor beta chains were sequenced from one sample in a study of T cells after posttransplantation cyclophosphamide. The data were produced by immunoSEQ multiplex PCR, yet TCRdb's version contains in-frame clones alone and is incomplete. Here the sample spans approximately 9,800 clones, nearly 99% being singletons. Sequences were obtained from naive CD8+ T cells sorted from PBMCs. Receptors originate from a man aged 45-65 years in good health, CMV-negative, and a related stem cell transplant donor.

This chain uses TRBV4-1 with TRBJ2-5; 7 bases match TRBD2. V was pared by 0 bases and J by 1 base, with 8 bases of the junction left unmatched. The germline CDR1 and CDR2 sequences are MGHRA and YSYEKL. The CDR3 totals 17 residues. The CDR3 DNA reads TGCGCCAGCAGCCAAGAGTATAGGGGAGGGCTCCAAGAGACCCAGTACTTC. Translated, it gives CASSQEYRGGLQETQYF.

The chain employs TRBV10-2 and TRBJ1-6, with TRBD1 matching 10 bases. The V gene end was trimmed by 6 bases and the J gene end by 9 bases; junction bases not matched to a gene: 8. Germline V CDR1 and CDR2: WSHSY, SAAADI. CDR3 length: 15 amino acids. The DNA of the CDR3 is TGCGCCAGCAGCGCGGACAGGGGGAACGGTTCACCCCTCCACTTT. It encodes CASSADRGNGSPLHF.

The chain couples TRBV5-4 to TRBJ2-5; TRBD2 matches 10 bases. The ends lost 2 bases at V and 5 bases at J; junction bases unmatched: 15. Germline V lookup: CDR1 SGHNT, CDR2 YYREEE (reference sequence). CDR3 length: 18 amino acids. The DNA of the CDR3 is TGTGCCAGCAGCTTTGGTCCTAGCGGGAGAGGGGTGAGGGAGACCCAGTACTTC. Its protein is CASSFGPSGRGVRETQYF.